Presented here are 29 T cell receptor beta chains from one specimen sequenced in a study of blood T cells in healthy people across ages. The authors ran a second PCR of 7 to 11 cycles using a sample-barcoded 5' primer and a J-beta primer mix. TCRdb called the 5' RACE reads again in MiXCR, with one record for every CDR3 protein. The table includes 890,000 or so distinct CDR3 sequences, roughly 60% detected once. What was sequenced was blood. Receptors originate from a young man in good health.

Note on this clonotype: One junction end does not reproduce the germline sequence, and a read error may be involved. V gene TRBV6-5 combines with J gene TRBJ2-4; D possibly matches TRBD1 or TRBD2 (5 bases each). The germline gives CDR1 MNHEY, CDR2 SVGAGI. This CDR3 spans 13 amino acids. The CDR3 nucleotides are TGTGCCAGCAGTTACTCGTTTCGGGACGAGCAGTATTTC. This codes for CASSYSFRDEQYF.

J is TRBJ2-6 and V is TRBV7-2; D is unclear. Germline lookup yields CDR1 SGHTA and CDR2 FQGNSA. The CDR3 length is 16 residues. The ends were cut back, 2 bases at V and 0 bases at J, with 8 bases in the middle. The CDR3 region has the DNA TGTGCCAGCAGCTTAATTAGAGCCTCTGGGGCCAACGTCCTGACTTTC. This gives the protein CASSLIRASGANVLTF.

The CDR3, as DNA: TGCAGCGTTGAAGCCGCAGGGAGCACTTCCGAGCAGTACTTC. Its translation: CSVEAAGSTSEQYF. This chain connects TRBV29-1 to TRBJ2-4, with D perhaps matching TRBD1 or TRBD2 (5 bases each). The J call may be wrong; the DNA end is better matched by TRBJ2-7. Germline lookup yields CDR1 SQVTM and CDR2 ANQGSEA. The CDR3 has 14 residues.

The V call is TRBV2, the J call TRBJ1-5; 7 positions match TRBD1. CDR1 is SNHLY, CDR2 FYNNEI, per germline. The CDR3 has 13 residues. V trimming: 8 bases; J trimming: 6 bases; junction bases outside the gene matches: 7. CDR3 region: CASGDRVRQPQHF. The CDR3 bases are TGTGCCAGCGGAGACAGGGTTCGTCAGCCCCAGCATTTT.

V and J are TRBV7-9 and TRBJ2-6; no clear D. The CDR3 extends over 15 amino acids. V shed 7 bases and J shed 3 bases, with 13 bases lying between them. Looked up from germline, CDR1 is SEHNR and CDR2 is FQNEAQ (reference sequence). The CDR3 region is CASNRHSGGANVLTF. CDR3 DNA sequence: TGTGCCAGCAACCGGCATTCGGGTGGGGCCAACGTCCTGACTTTC. Full variable domain (missing parts from reference TRBV7-9 and TRBJ2-6): DTGVSQNPRHKITKRGQNVTFRCDPISEHNRLYWYRQTLGQGPEFLTYFQNEAQLEKSRLLSDRFSAERPKGSFSTLEIQRTEQGDSAMYLCASNRHSGGANVLTFGAGSRLTVL.

This clonotype was picked up a small number of times. The chain has TRBV30 and TRBJ1-2; 9 bases map to TRBD1. Germline V gene data show CDR1 as GTSNPN and CDR2 as SVGIG (reference sequence). There are 15 residues in the CDR3. V shed 1 base, J shed 6 bases, and the junction held 9 bases outside the gene matches. The CDR3 region is CAWSAPGQGTNGYTF. The CDR3 bases are TGTGCCTGGAGTGCGCCGGGACAGGGAACGAATGGCTACACCTTC. The variable domain in full, with the rest retrieved from reference TRBV30 and TRBJ1-2, is SQTIHQWPATLVQPVGSPLSLECTVEGTSNPNLYWYRQAAGRGLQLLFYSVGIGQISSEVPQNLSASRPQDRQFILSSKKLLLSDSGFYLCAWSAPGQGTNGYTFGSGTRLTVV.

This chain uses TRBV6-2 or TRBV6-3 with TRBJ2-3; D ambiguous. The germline CDR1 and CDR2 sequences are MNHEY and SVGEGT. Trimming removed 3 bases at V and 2 bases at J, with 3 bases between. This CDR3 is built from 12 residues. This CDR3 reads CASSYPTDTQYF. The CDR3 coding sequence is TGTGCCAGCAGTTATCCCACAGATACGCAGTATTTT.

CDR3 residues: CAIRTDRASTDTQYF. For the CDR3, the DNA is TGTGCCATCAGGACGGACAGGGCCTCCACAGATACGCAGTATTTT. J is TRBJ2-3 and V is TRBV10-3, with 8 bases matching TRBD1. With 6 bases clipped from V and 2 bases from J, the junction kept 7 bases outside the gene matches. Per the germline V gene, CDR1 is ENHRY and CDR2 is SYGVKD. This CDR3 spans 15 amino acids.

This chain uses TRBV18 with TRBJ2-5, with D possibly being TRBD1 or TRBD2 (5 bases each). CDR1 is KGHSH and CDR2 is LQKENI in the germline V gene. V was shortened by 2 bases and J by 4 bases, with 17 bases between the two germline ends. This CDR3 contains 16 residues. CDR3 protein: CASSPVPGPLAETQYF. As DNA, the CDR3 is TGTGCCAGCTCACCAGTGCCGGGACCCCTGGCAGAGACCCAGTACTTC.

The chain links TRBV4-3 to TRBJ2-3, with 8 bases matching TRBD2. The CDR3 contains 18 residues. CDR1 is LGHNA, CDR2 YSLEER, per germline. V lost 0 bases, J lost 4 bases, and 12 bases stayed unmatched. In DNA form, the CDR3 reads TGCGCCAGCAGCCAAGATCGGGGTAGCGGGGAACATTCAGATACGCAGTATTTT. It encodes CASSQDRGSGEHSDTQYF.

The chain carries TRBV29-1 and TRBJ2-5; TRBD1 matches at 7 bases. The CDR3 runs 13 residues. V lost 6 bases to trimming and J lost 4 bases; unmatched junction nucleotides: 8. Germline V lookup: CDR1 SQVTM, CDR2 ANQGSEA. The CDR3 nucleotides read TGCAGCGTCACGGGACAGCTTCCAGAGACCCAGTACTTC. This sequence encodes CSVTGQLPETQYF.

This clonotype occurred many times. This chain links TRBV10-3 with TRBJ2-6; tentative D call: TRBD2 (6 bases). This CDR3 region has 17 residues. Germline loops: CDR1 ENHRY, CDR2 SYGVKD. The V end was cut by 8 bases, the J end by 6 bases, with 23 bases between. CDR3 nucleotides: TGTGCCATCGCAGGCGGGGTGGGAGGTGTGTTGGCCAACGTCCTGACTTTC. This encodes CAIAGGVGGVLANVLTF.

The rearrangement links TRBV4-3 to TRBJ2-5, with D unclear. The germline gives CDR1 LGHNA, CDR2 YSLEER. Trimming removed 0 bases at V and 11 bases at J, with 16 bases between. The CDR3 consists of 14 residues. The CDR3 is CASSQDIVGNEQYF. The CDR3 coding sequence is TGCGCCAGCAGCCAAGACATAGTGGGGAATGAGCAGTACTTC.

This clonotype was seen a handful of times. The V gene is TRBV27, the J gene TRBJ1-2; 8 bases line up with TRBD1. The CDR3 length is 13 residues. Trimming cost V 6 bases and J 7 bases; bases outside gene matches: 7. Germline loops: CDR1 MNHEY, CDR2 SMNVEV (reference sequence). CDR3 bases: TGTGCCAGCAGACGACAGGGGATGAGTGGCTACACCTTC. It yields the protein CASRRQGMSGYTF.

The V call is TRBV24-1, the J call TRBJ1-1; 10 bases align to TRBD1. Germline values: CDR1 KGHDR, CDR2 SFDVKD. This CDR3 is 17 amino acids long. With V trimmed by 3 bases and J by 5 bases, 11 bases remained unmatched. The CDR3 bases are TGTGCCACCAGTGATAAGGGACAGGGGCGCTTGTGGACTGAAGCTTTCTTT. Amino acids: CATSDKGQGRLWTEAFF.

The chain links TRBV14 to TRBJ2-1; D call uncertain. With 4 bases removed from V and 1 base from J, the gap between germline ends came to 14 bases. Germline V CDR1 and CDR2: SGHDN, FVKESK. The CDR3 has 16 residues. Written as DNA, the CDR3 is TGTGCCAGCAGCCCACCGGGCCGTTATTCCTACAATGAGCAGTTCTTC. This encodes CASSPPGRYSYNEQFF.

This chain uses TRBV7-2 with TRBJ2-1; D remains ambiguous. Germline V lookup: CDR1 SGHTA, CDR2 FQGNSA. CDR3 length equals 15 residues. V was pared by 5 bases and J by 5 bases, with 16 bases between. The CDR3 DNA sequence: TGTGCCAGCAGCCCCGCCCAACTAACTAACAATGAGCAGTTCTTC. This gives the protein CASSPAQLTNNEQFF.

V and J are TRBV2 and TRBJ1-5; TRBD1 aligns across 7 bases. The junction had 12 bases not matched to a gene; V was cut back by 6 bases and J by 7 bases. Germline lookup yields CDR1 SNHLY and CDR2 FYNNEI. This CDR3 region has 15 residues. The CDR3 coding sequence is TGTGCCAGCAGAGAACAGGGGCCCCGAGGGCAGCCCCAGCATTTT. Translation: CASREQGPRGQPQHF.

This clonotype is a singleton in its sample. The rearrangement uses TRBV20-1 and TRBJ2-3; a weak D match, TRBD2 (5 bases). V was trimmed by 0 bases and J by 3 bases, leaving 7 bases between them. The CDR3 totals 13 residues. CDR1 is DFQATT, CDR2 SNEGSKA, per germline (reference sequence). The CDR3 region is CSARDEGTDTQYF. In DNA form, the CDR3 reads TGCAGTGCTAGAGATGAGGGTACAGATACGCAGTATTTT.

The chain employs TRBV9 and TRBJ2-7; tentatively, D is TRBD2 (7 bases). This CDR3 has 15 residues. V dropped 4 bases and J dropped 2 bases, with 16 bases sitting between them. Germline assignment: CDR1 SGDLS and CDR2 YYNGEE. The CDR3 region has the DNA TGTGCCAGCAGCCCCGGGGGGCTTAGCCCCTACGAGCAGTACTTC. Translating gives CASSPGGLSPYEQYF. The whole variable domain, remainder taken from reference TRBV9 and TRBJ2-7, is DSGVTQTPKHLITATGQRVTLRCSPRSGDLSVYWYQQSLDQGLQFLIQYYNGEERAKGNILERFSAQQFPDLHSELNLSSLELGDSALYFCASSPGGLSPYEQYFGPGTRLTVT.

The genes are TRBV10-3 and TRBJ2-7; TRBD1 might be the D (6 bases). This CDR3 spans 12 amino acids. Germline V gene sequence: CDR1 ENHRY, CDR2 SYGVKD. With 3 bases removed from V and 4 bases from J, the gap between germline ends came to 7 bases. The CDR3 bases are TGTGCCATCAGTGAACAGGGTTACGAGCAGTACTTC. Protein product: CAISEQGYEQYF.

V and J are TRBV12-3 or TRBV12-4 and TRBJ2-1; possible D gene TRBD2, 6 bases. This CDR3 comprises 13 residues. V dropped 7 bases and J dropped 6 bases, with 13 bases sitting between them. The CDR3 here is CASTLGGGNEQFF. The CDR3 DNA follows: TGTGCCAGCACCCTCGGGGGAGGCAATGAGCAGTTCTTC.

This sequence joins TRBV7-7 and TRBJ2-1; D not certain. The CDR3 has 9 amino acids. V was clipped by 7 bases and J by 7 bases, with 2 bases between them. CDR1 is SSHAT and CDR2 is FNYEAQ in the germline V gene (reference sequence). CDR3 coding DNA: TGTGCCAGCAAGAATGAGCAGTTCTTC. Translation: CASKNEQFF.

This sequence joins TRBV27 and TRBJ2-5, with TRBD2 identical over 8 bases. With 2 bases clipped from V and 2 bases from J, the junction kept 7 bases outside the gene matches. The CDR3 extends over 16 amino acids. Germline CDR1 is MNHEY and CDR2 is SMNVEV (reference sequence). CDR3 sequence: CASSLTVAGPQETQYF. CDR3 bases: TGTGCCAGCAGTTTAACTGTAGCGGGACCACAAGAGACCCAGTACTTC.

This clonotype was observed a handful of times. V usage is TRBV5-1 and J usage is TRBJ2-1; 8 bases agree with TRBD2. The CDR3 totals 17 residues. The V gene end was trimmed by 4 bases and the J gene end by 4 bases; junction bases not matched to a gene: 13. Germline V gene sequence: CDR1 SGHRS, CDR2 YFSETQ. The CDR3 DNA reads as TGCGCCAGCAGCCCGATCGGGGGGGACGAGGTTTACAATGAGCAGTTCTTC. Encoded protein: CASSPIGGDEVYNEQFF.

This clonotype has only a few counts. The J gene is TRBJ2-4, the V gene TRBV4-3; no clear D gene. Germline-derived CDR1 and CDR2 are LGHNA and YSLEER. Trimming removed 0 bases at V and 8 bases at J, with 11 bases between. CDR3 length equals 14 residues. The CDR3 DNA reads as TGCGCCAGCAGCCAAGAATGGGCGGATGACATTCAGTACTTC. Protein: CASSQEWADDIQYF.

V is TRBV2 and J is TRBJ2-6; possibly TRBD2 for D (5 bases). The length of the CDR3 is 16 residues. Trimming left V 4 bases short and J 4 bases short, with 14 bases between. Germline CDR1 reads SNHLY; CDR2 reads FYNNEI. The DNA of the CDR3 is TGTGCCAGCAGTGTTGGACTCCCTCCCGGGGCCAACGTCCTGACTTTC. Its protein is CASSVGLPPGANVLTF.

The rearrangement uses TRBV3-1 and TRBJ2-1; TRBD2 matches 7 bases. CDR1 LGHDT and CDR2 YNNKEL come from the germline V gene (reference sequence). V gave up 1 base and J gave up 4 bases; unmatched junction bases: 10. There are 17 residues in the CDR3. CDR3 sequence: CASSQGGRGVLYNEQFF. The CDR3 DNA follows: TGTGCCAGCAGCCAAGGAGGACGGGGGGTCCTTTACAATGAGCAGTTCTTC.

The chain uses TRBV20-1 and TRBJ2-1; TRBD2 matches at 7 bases. The ends lost 0 bases at V and 4 bases at J; junction bases unmatched: 6. This CDR3 spans 15 amino acids. The germline gives CDR1 DFQATT, CDR2 SNEGSKA (reference sequence). This chain's CDR3 is CSAREVASGYNEQFF. DNA of the CDR3: TGCAGTGCTAGAGAAGTGGCTAGCGGTTACAATGAGCAGTTCTTC.